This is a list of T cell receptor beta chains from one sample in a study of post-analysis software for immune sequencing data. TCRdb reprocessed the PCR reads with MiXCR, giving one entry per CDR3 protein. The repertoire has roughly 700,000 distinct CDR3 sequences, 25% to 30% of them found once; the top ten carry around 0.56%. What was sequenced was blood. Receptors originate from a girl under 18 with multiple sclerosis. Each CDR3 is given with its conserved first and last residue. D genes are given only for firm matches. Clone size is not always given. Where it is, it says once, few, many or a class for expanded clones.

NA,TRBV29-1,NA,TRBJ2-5,TGCAGCGTTGAAGAAGGGAGCGAAGAACAAGAGACCCAGTACTTC,CSVEEGSEEQETQYF
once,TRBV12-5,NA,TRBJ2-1,TGTGCTAGTGGTTTGTCGGGACTCCCCCTAAATGAGCAGTTCTTC,CASGLSGLPLNEQFF
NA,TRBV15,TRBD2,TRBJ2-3,TGTGCCACCAGCAGAGACGGGGGGAGCACAGATACGCAGTATTTT,CATSRDGGSTDTQYF
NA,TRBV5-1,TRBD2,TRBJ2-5,TGCGCCAGCAGCCATCTTTCCCTAGCGGGTGGGGAGACCCAGTACTTC,CASSHLSLAGGETQYF
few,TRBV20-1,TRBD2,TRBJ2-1,TGCAGTGCTAGAGATCAGTCGGTCCTAGCGGGAGTTCGAGGTGAGCAGTTCTTC,CSARDQSVLAGVRGEQFF
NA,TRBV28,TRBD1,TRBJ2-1,TGTGCCAGCAGTCGGGACAGGGGGCGACGGGAGGGCCGGAATGAGCAGTTCTTC,CASSRDRGRREGRNEQFF
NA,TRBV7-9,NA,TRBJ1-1,TGTGCCAGCAGTCGGGGCCAGGCGACTGAAGCTTTCTTT,CASSRGQATEAFF
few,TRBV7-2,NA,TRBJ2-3,TGTGCCAACACCCGAGAGGGGAGAGCTACGCAGTATTTT,CANTREGRATQYF
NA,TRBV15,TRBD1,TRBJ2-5,TGTGCCGCCAGCAGTCAATTTACAGGGGGGGAGACCCAGTACTTC,CAASSQFTGGETQYF
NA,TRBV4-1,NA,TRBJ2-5,TGCGCCAGCAGCCACCGGAGGTCAGAGACCCAGTACTTC,CASSHRRSETQYF
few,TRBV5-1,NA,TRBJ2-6,TGCGCCAGCAGCTTGGAGGTGGGCTCTGGGGCCAACGTCCTGACTTTC,CASSLEVGSGANVLTF
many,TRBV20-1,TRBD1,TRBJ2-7,TGCAGTGCTAGACCATCCCCAGGGGGCAACGAGCAGTACTTC,CSARPSPGGNEQYF
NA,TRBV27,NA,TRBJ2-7,TGTGCCAGCAGTTCCCAGCGGATCAACGAGCAGTACTTC,CASSSQRINEQYF
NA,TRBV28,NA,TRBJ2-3,TGTGCCAGCACCTCCAGGGACACGCAGTATTTT,CASTSRDTQYF
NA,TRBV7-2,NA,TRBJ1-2,TGTGCCAGCAGCTTAAACGTGGGGGCAGCCTATGGCTACACCTTC,CASSLNVGAAYGYTF
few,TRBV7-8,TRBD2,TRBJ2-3,TGTGCCAGCAGCTTAGGGAGGACTAGCGGGCTTTCCACAGATACGCAGTATTTT,CASSLGRTSGLSTDTQYF
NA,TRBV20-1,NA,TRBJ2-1,TGCAGTACCCGAGGACTACCTAGAGACAATGAGCAGTTCTTC,CSTRGLPRDNEQFF